This TCR beta chain was captured by sequencing in a study of blood T cell repertoires in COVID-19. Whole-study context: Donors in the United States, Italy and Spain gave samples during acute or convalescent COVID-19. T cells, B-cell-depleted T cells, or PBMCs provided the cDNA or gDNA that served as material.

Germline values: CDR1 SGHRS, CDR2 YFSETQ. The J segment lost 2 bases and the V segment lost 4 bases, leaving 7 bases of the junction unmatched. CDR3 size: 15 residues. Original data processing: Amplified reference gene primers provided the basis for estimating nucleated cell counts. The data were produced by immunoSEQ multiplex PCR, yet TCRdb's version contains in-frame clones alone and is incomplete. D and trimming were read from the DNA, whereas the V and J calls and clone size are those reported in that table. Among some 150,000 clones listed, about 86% were seen once. The gene calls are TRBV5-1 and TRBJ2-3, with 7 positions matching TRBD1. The material sequenced was peripheral blood. The TCR originated in a woman in her sixties or seventies with acute or convalescent COVID-19. CDR3 amino acids: CASSKTGENTDTQYF. The DNA of the CDR3 is TGCGCCAGCAGCAAAACAGGGGAGAACACAGATACGCAGTATTTT. The whole variable domain, remainder taken from reference TRBV5-1 and TRBJ2-3, is KAGVTQTPRYLIKTRGQQVTLSCSPISGHRSVSWYQQTPGQGLQFLFEYFSETQRNKGNFPGRFSGRQFSNSRSEMNVSTLELGDSALYLCASSKTGENTDTQYFGPGTRLTVL.